Each of the 21 T cell receptor beta chains below was sequenced from the same sample in a study of OX40 agonist ivuxolimab in advanced cancers. Data came from immunoSEQ multiplex PCR; TCRdb stores just in-frame clones and leaves some out. Of around 79,000 clones listed, approximately 85% were seen once; the top ten hold around 4.3%. Material: CD4+ or CD8+ T cells sorted from blood, obtained in a trial of the OX40 agonist ivuxolimab. The receptors shown here come from an adult with an advanced solid tumor such as melanoma, head and neck, liver or kidney cancer.

The chain has TRBV10-3 and TRBJ2-1; no definite D call. The CDR3 totals 14 residues. V was pared by 4 bases and J by 5 bases, with 12 bases between. Germline loops: CDR1 ENHRY, CDR2 SYGVKD. CDR3 sequence: CAISGTGENNEQFF. DNA for the CDR3: TGTGCCATCAGTGGAACGGGCGAAAACAATGAGCAGTTCTTC.

The chain employs TRBV5-1 and TRBJ2-2; 8 nucleotides agree with TRBD2. The J segment lost 5 bases and the V segment lost 4 bases, leaving 10 bases of the junction unmatched. The CDR3 is 16 residues long. Germline V CDR1 and CDR2: SGHRS, YFSETQ. DNA of the CDR3: TGCGCCAGCAGCATCCCTACTAGCGGAGAAACCGGGGAGCTGTTTTTT. Its protein product is CASSIPTSGETGELFF.

The CDR3 sequence is CASSARTALSTDTQYF. CDR3 DNA sequence: TGTGCCAGCAGCGCGAGGACAGCCCTTAGCACAGATACGCAGTATTTT. V is TRBV9 and J is TRBJ2-3, with D possibly matching TRBD1 (6 bases). Trimming removed 3 bases at V and 0 bases at J, with 14 bases between. In germline, CDR1 is SGDLS, CDR2 YYNGEE. This CDR3 contains 16 residues.

The V call is TRBV5-1, the J call TRBJ2-1, with 9 bases identical to TRBD1. There are 14 residues in the CDR3. V was clipped by 6 bases and J by 6 bases; unmatched bases: 7. CDR1 SGHRS and CDR2 YFSETQ come from the germline V gene. CDR3 in amino acids: CASTRTGAFNEQFF. In nucleotides, the CDR3 is TGCGCCAGCACCCGGACAGGGGCGTTCAATGAGCAGTTCTTC. Based on the CDR3 plus reference TRBV5-1 and TRBJ2-1, the full variable domain is KAGVTQTPRYLIKTRGQQVTLSCSPISGHRSVSWYQQTPGQGLQFLFEYFSETQRNKGNFPGRFSGRQFSNSRSEMNVSTLELGDSALYLCASTRTGAFNEQFFGPGTRLTVL.

The V gene is TRBV5-1, the J gene TRBJ2-1, with 12 bases aligning to TRBD2. The CDR3 consists of 16 residues. V lost 4 bases to trimming and J lost 5 bases; unmatched junction nucleotides: 7. Germline loops: CDR1 SGHRS, CDR2 YFSETQ. For the CDR3, the DNA is TGCGCCAGCAGCGTTCTAGCGGGAGGGACCAACAATGAGCAGTTCTTC. It encodes CASSVLAGGTNNEQFF.

The chain uses TRBV28 and TRBJ2-7, with 10 bases matching TRBD2. Trimming took 5 bases from V and 4 from J; bases not matched to a gene: 8. CDR3 length: 15 residues. Germline values: CDR1 MDHEN, CDR2 SYDVKM. DNA for the CDR3: TGTGCCAGCAGTCTCCCTAGCGGGGGCGTTTACGAGCAGTACTTC. It specifies CASSLPSGGVYEQYF. The variable domain in full, with the rest retrieved from reference TRBV28 and TRBJ2-7, is DVKVTQSSRYLVKRTGEKVFLECVQDMDHENMFWYRQDPGLGLRLIYFSYDVKMKEKGDIPEGYSVSREKKERFSLILESASTNQTSMYLCASSLPSGGVYEQYFGPGTRLTVT.

The V gene is TRBV6-1, the J gene TRBJ1-2, with D hard to call. V lost 3 bases and J 5 bases, leaving 13 bases between the germline ends. CDR1 and CDR2 (germline): MNHNS, SASEGT. The CDR3 contains 14 residues. Here the CDR3 DNA reads TGTGCCAGCAGTGAGGGGAGTATGAATTATGGCTACACCTTC. Amino acid sequence: CASSEGSMNYGYTF.

The chain carries TRBV7-3 and TRBJ2-1; 13 nucleotides match TRBD2. Trimming cost V 5 bases and J 15 bases; bases outside gene matches: 10. The CDR3 contains 14 residues. Germline values: CDR1 SGHTA, CDR2 FQGTGA. CDR3 amino acids: CASSLRTSGSALFF. CDR3 DNA sequence: TGTGCCAGCAGCCTCCGGACTAGCGGGAGCGCGCTGTTCTTC. Filled out from reference TRBV7-3 and TRBJ2-1, the complete variable domain reads GAGVSQTPSNKVTEKGKYVELRCDPISGHTALYWYRQSLGQGPEFLIYFQGTGAADDSGLPNDRFFAVRPEGSVSTLKIQRTERGDSAVYLCASSLRTSGSALFFGPGTRLTVL.

This chain joins TRBV5-1 and TRBJ2-7; 9 bases match TRBD2. The germline gives CDR1 SGHRS, CDR2 YFSETQ. The junction had 3 bases not matched to a gene; V was cut back by 2 bases and J by 3 bases. CDR3 size: 14 residues. Written as DNA, the CDR3 is TGCGCCAGCAGCTTAGGTAGCGGGGGCTACGAGCAGTACTTC. This sequence encodes CASSLGSGGYEQYF.

The V and J genes are TRBV11-3 and TRBJ1-1, with a weak D call TRBD1 (5 bases). With 4 bases removed from V and 2 bases from J, the gap between germline ends came to 17 bases. The germline CDR1 and CDR2 sequences are SGHNT and YENEEA. This CDR3 spans 16 amino acids. The CDR3 region is CASSSPPGTANTEAFF. The CDR3 bases are TGTGCCAGCAGCTCCCCACCGGGGACTGCTAACACTGAAGCTTTCTTT.

This clone came up a few times. This chain uses TRBV19 with TRBJ1-5; 7 bases are shared with TRBD1. The V and J ends lost 4 bases and 3 bases, in that order; junction bases with no gene match: 6. CDR1 and CDR2 (germline): LNHDA, SQIVND (reference sequence). This CDR3 spans 15 amino acids. The CDR3 bases are TGTGCCAGTAGTACTACAGGGGAATTCAATCAGCCCCAGCATTTT. The encoded protein is CASSTTGEFNQPQHF.

The chain has TRBV18 and TRBJ2-1; D gene ambiguous. CDR3 size: 16 residues. With 0 bases removed from V and 0 bases from J, the gap between germline ends came to 9 bases. From germline, CDR1 is KGHSH and CDR2 LQKENI. The CDR3 sequence: CASSPPGIPSYNEQFF. Here the CDR3 DNA reads TGTGCCAGCTCACCACCGGGAATACCCTCCTACAATGAGCAGTTCTTC.

This sequence joins TRBV5-1 and TRBJ2-2, with a tentative D call TRBD1 (6 bases). The CDR3 is 15 residues long. The germline gives CDR1 SGHRS, CDR2 YFSETQ. The ends were cut back, 1 base at V and 4 bases at J, with 11 bases in the middle. The CDR3: CASSLQGIGTGELFF. The CDR3 DNA follows: TGCGCCAGCAGCTTGCAGGGGATTGGCACCGGGGAGCTGTTTTTT.

The J gene is TRBJ1-2, the V gene TRBV6-4; D is uncertain. This CDR3 contains 12 residues. The V end lost 2 bases, the J end lost 5 bases, and 6 bases lay between the germline ends. The germline V gene has CDR1 MRHNA and CDR2 SNTAGT. The CDR3 bases are TGTGCCAGCAGTGACGAGAAATATGGCTACACCTTC. This sequence encodes CASSDEKYGYTF.

The chain links TRBV19 to TRBJ1-3, with D uncertain. Germline V gene lookup returns CDR1 LNHDA and CDR2 SQIVND (reference sequence). The ends were cut back, 3 bases at V and 0 bases at J, with 9 bases in the middle. This CDR3 comprises 15 residues. The CDR3 protein is CASSMTTDSGNTIYF. As DNA, the CDR3 is TGTGCCAGTAGTATGACAACGGACTCTGGAAACACCATATATTTT.

The CDR3 is CASSPGQGGAGELFF. CDR3 nucleotide sequence: TGTGCCAGCAGCCCAGGACAGGGAGGGGCCGGGGAGCTGTTTTTT. The genes are TRBV11-3 and TRBJ2-2; possibly TRBD1 for D (8 bases). The CDR3 runs to 15 residues. V gave up 5 bases and J gave up 6 bases, with 16 bases separating them. The germline CDR1 and CDR2 sequences are SGHNT and YENEEA.

The chain has TRBV6-1 and TRBJ1-2; the match to TRBD1 covers 9 bases. J was trimmed by 0 bases and V by 6 bases; bases with no gene match: 5. The germline V gene has CDR1 MNHNS and CDR2 SASEGT. CDR3 length: 15 amino acids. CDR3: CASRRDRVPNYGYTF. The CDR3 DNA reads as TGTGCCAGCAGACGGGACAGGGTTCCTAACTATGGCTACACCTTC.

The V and J genes are TRBV30 and TRBJ2-1; D remains ambiguous. Germline loops: CDR1 GTSNPN, CDR2 SVGIG (reference sequence). CDR3 length: 14 amino acids. Trimming cost V 1 base and J 16 bases, with 23 bases left between them. The CDR3 DNA reads as TGTGCCTGGAGTGCCCAGCCGGCCACCCCCCCATCTTTCTTC. It yields the protein CAWSAQPATPPSFF.

This clone was observed once. In DNA, the CDR3 is TGTGCAGATCAAGGGGGTTCGAGGAATGAGCAGTTCTTC. Translating gives CADQGGSRNEQFF. The J gene is TRBJ2-1, the V gene TRBV11-2, with TRBD1 as a possible D gene (6 bases). Germline CDR1 and CDR2: SGHAT and FQNNGV. The CDR3 has 13 amino acids.

This sequence joins TRBV29-1 and TRBJ1-2; no definite D call. Germline values: CDR1 SQVTM, CDR2 ANQGSEA. CDR3 size: 13 residues. Trimming took 4 bases from V and 4 from J, leaving 13 bases between them. The CDR3 DNA sequence: TGCAGCGTTGCCCCCGACGGGATCTATGGCTACACCTTC. Its translation is CSVAPDGIYGYTF.

V and J are TRBV5-5 and TRBJ2-1; 9 nucleotides match TRBD2. The V segment lost 2 bases and the J segment 5 bases; nucleotides outside the gene matches: 5. CDR1 and CDR2 (germline): SGHKS, YYEKEE (reference sequence). This CDR3 contains 15 residues. The CDR3 bases are TGTGCCAGCAGCTTTAGCGGGGGACCCCACAATGAGCAGTTCTTC. Its translation is CASSFSGGPHNEQFF. The variable domain in full, with the rest retrieved from reference TRBV5-5 and TRBJ2-1, is DAGVTQSPTHLIKTRGQQVTLRCSPISGHKSVSWYQQVLGQGPQFIFQYYEKEERGRGNFPDRFSARQFPNYSSELNVNALLLGDSALYLCASSFSGGPHNEQFFGPGTRLTVL.